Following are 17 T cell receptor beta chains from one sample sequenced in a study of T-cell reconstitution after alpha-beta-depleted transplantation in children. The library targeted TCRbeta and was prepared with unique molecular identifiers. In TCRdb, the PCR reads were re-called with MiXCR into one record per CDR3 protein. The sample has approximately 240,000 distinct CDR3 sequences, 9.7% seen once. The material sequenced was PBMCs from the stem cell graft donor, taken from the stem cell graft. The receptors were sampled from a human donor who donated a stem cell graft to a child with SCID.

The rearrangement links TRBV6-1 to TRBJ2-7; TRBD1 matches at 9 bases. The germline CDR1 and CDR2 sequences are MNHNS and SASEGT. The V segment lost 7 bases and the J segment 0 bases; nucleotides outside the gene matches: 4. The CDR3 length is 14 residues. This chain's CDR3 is CASTLGQGSYEQYF. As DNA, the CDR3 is TGTGCCAGCACCCTGGGACAGGGCTCCTACGAGCAGTACTTC.

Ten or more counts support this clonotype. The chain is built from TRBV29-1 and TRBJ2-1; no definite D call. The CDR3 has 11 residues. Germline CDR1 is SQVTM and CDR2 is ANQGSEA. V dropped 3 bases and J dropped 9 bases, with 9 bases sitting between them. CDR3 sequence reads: CSVEDHTEQFF. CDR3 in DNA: TGCAGCGTTGAGGACCATACTGAGCAGTTCTTC.

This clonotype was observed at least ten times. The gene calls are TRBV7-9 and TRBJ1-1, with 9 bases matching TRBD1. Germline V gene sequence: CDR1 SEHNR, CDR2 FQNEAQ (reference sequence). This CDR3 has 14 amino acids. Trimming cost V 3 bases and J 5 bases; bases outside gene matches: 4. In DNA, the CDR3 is TGTGCCAGCAGCTTCATCGACAGGGGGACTGAAGCTTTCTTT. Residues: CASSFIDRGTEAFF.

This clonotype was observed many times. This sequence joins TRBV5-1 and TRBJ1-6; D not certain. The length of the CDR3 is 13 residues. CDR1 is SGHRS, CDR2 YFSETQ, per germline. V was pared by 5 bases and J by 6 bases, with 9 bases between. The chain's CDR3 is CASSVSSNSPLHF. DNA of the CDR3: TGCGCCAGCAGTGTCAGCTCTAATTCACCCCTCCACTTT.

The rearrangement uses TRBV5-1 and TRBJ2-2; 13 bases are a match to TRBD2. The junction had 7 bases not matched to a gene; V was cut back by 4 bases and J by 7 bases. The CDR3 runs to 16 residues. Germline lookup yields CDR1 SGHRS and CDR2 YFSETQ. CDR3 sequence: CASSPTSGGADGELFF. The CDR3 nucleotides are TGCGCCAGCAGCCCAACTAGCGGGGGGGCCGACGGGGAGCTGTTTTTT. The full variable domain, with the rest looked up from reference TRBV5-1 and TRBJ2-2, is KAGVTQTPRYLIKTRGQQVTLSCSPISGHRSVSWYQQTPGQGLQFLFEYFSETQRNKGNFPGRFSGRQFSNSRSEMNVSTLELGDSALYLCASSPTSGGADGELFFGEGSRLTVL.

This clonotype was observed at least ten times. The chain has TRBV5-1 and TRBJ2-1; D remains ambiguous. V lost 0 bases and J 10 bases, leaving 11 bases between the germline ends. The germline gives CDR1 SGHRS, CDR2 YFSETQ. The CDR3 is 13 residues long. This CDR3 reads CASSLATRGEQFF. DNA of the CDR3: TGCGCCAGCAGCTTGGCGACTCGTGGGGAGCAGTTCTTC.

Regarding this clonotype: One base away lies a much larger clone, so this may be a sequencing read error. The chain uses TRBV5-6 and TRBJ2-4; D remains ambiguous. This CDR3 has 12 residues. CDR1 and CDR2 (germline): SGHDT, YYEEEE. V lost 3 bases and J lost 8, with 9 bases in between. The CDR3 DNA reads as TGTGCCAGCAGCTCGCTGGAACACATTCAGTACTTC. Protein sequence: CASSSLEHIQYF.

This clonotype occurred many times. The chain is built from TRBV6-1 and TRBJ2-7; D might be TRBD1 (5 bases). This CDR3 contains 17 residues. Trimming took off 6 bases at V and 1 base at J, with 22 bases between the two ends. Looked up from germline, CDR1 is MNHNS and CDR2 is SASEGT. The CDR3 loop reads CASREKPWTSNSYEQYF. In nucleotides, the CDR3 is TGTGCCAGCAGGGAGAAACCCTGGACATCGAATTCCTACGAGCAGTACTTC.

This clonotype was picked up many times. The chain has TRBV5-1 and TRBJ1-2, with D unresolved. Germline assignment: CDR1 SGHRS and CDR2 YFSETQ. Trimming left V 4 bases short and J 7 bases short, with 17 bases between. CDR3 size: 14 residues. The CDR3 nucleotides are TGCGCCAGCAGCCCGGGTCGGAAAGTCCGTGGCTACACCTTC. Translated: CASSPGRKVRGYTF.

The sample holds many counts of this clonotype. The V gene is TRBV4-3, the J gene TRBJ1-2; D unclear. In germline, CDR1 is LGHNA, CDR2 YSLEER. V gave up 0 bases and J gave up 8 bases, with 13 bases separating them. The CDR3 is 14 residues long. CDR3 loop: CASSQEPGRGGYTF. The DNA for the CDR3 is TGCGCCAGCAGCCAAGAGCCCGGCCGGGGAGGCTACACCTTC.

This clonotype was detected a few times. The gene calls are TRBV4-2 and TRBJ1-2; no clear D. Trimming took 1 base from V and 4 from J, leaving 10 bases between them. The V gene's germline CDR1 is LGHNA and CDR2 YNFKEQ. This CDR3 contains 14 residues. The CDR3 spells CASSQVPPGYGYTF. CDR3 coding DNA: TGTGCCAGCAGCCAAGTTCCACCAGGCTATGGCTACACCTTC.

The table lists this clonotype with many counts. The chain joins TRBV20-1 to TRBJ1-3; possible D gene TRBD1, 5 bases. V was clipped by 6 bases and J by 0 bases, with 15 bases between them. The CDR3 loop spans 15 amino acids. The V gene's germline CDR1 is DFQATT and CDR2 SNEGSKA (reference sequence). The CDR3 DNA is TGCAGTGCCGGAGGGGACTCCTACTCTGGAAACACCATATATTTT. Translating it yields CSAGGDSYSGNTIYF.

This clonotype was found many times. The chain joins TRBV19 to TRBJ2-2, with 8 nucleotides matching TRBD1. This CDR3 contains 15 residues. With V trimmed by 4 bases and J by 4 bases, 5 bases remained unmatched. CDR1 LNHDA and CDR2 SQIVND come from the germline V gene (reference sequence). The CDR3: CASSRQGASTGELFF. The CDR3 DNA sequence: TGTGCCAGTAGTAGGCAGGGGGCATCCACCGGGGAGCTGTTTTTT.

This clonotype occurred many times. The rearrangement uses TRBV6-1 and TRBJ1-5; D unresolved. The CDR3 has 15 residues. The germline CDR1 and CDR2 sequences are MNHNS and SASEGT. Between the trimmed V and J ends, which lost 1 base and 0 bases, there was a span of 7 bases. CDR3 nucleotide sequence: TGTGCCAGCAGTGAAGGATTATATAGCAATCAGCCCCAGCATTTT. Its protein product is CASSEGLYSNQPQHF.

CDR3 nucleotides: TGTGCCAGCAGCTTAGCGCCTAGCACGAGCGAGGGGAACACCGGGGAGCTGTTTTTT. Amino acid sequence: CASSLAPSTSEGNTGELFF. The gene calls are TRBV7-2 and TRBJ2-2; tentatively, D is TRBD2 (5 bases). The CDR3 consists of 19 residues. The germline V gene has CDR1 SGHTA and CDR2 FQGNSA. Trimming pared 0 bases from V and 1 base from J, leaving 18 bases between.

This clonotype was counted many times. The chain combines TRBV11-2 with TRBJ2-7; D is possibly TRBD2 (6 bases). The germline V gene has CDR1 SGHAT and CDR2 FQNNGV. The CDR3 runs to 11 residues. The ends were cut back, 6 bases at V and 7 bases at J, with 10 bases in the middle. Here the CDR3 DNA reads TGTGCCAGCAGTGACGGGAGAGAGCAGTACTTC. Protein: CASSDGREQYF.

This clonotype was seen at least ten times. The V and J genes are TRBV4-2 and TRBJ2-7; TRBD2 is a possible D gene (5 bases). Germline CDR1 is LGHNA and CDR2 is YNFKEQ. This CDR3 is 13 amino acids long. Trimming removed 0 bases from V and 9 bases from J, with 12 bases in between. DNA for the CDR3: TGTGCCAGCAGCCAAGATAGTACACGGGGGCAGTACTTC. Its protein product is CASSQDSTRGQYF.